Given below is one T cell receptor (beta chain) in context. Its target is not known. Each donor was nominally healthy when sampled (though unrecorded immune exposures were likely). The source of the sample is a study of cytomegalovirus exposure and HLA in healthy donors. Overall study findings and caveats: Analysis performed later showed TCR beta chains linked to HLA being more clonally expanded than equally common others. HLA alleles showed associations with 15,000 to 20,000 TCR beta sequences in a later analysis, at a 0.05 false discovery rate. In presence/absence analyses, roughly uniform sequencing depth across donors was assumed.

Both 60 Vbeta primers and 13 Jbeta primers went into the PCR. Assay used: immunoSEQ multiplex PCR; TCRdb lists only in-frame clones, some missing. The sample records tens of thousands of clones, around 66% being singletons. Germline V gives CDR1 GTSNPN, CDR2 SVGIG (reference sequence). Between the trimmed V and J ends, which lost 0 bases and 2 bases, there was a span of 19 bases. The CDR3 is 18 amino acids. Source material: PBMCs. This sequence originates from a male donor in good health and CMV-seropositive. The chain joins TRBV30 to TRBJ1-4; tentatively, D is TRBD1 (5 bases). The CDR3 bases are TGTGCCTGGAGTGTGGGTTTTGGCGGGGGGAAGACTAATGAAAAACTGTTTTTT. Residues: CAWSVGFGGGKTNEKLFF.